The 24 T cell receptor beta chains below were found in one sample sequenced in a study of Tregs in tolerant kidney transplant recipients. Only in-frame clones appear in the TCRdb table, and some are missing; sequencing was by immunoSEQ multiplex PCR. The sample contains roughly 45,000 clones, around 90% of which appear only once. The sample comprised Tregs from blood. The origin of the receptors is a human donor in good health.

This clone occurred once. CDR3 sequence (DNA): TGTGCCAGCAGCTTCCGAAGCTCCTATAATTCACCCCTCCACTTT. This sequence encodes CASSFRSSYNSPLHF. The V gene is TRBV5-6, the J gene TRBJ1-6; D unclear. The CDR3 totals 15 residues. Germline CDR1 reads SGHDT; CDR2 reads YYEEEE. V was trimmed by 2 bases and J by 0 bases, leaving 6 bases between them.

Here the CDR3 reads CASSELLAHTGELFF. The CDR3 nucleotides are TGTGCCAGCAGCGAACTCCTAGCGCACACCGGGGAGCTGTTTTTT. J is TRBJ2-2 and V is TRBV6-1; a weak D match, TRBD2 (6 bases). Germline lookup yields CDR1 MNHNS and CDR2 SASEGT. V shed 6 bases and J shed 3 bases, with 14 bases lying between them. This CDR3 has 15 residues.

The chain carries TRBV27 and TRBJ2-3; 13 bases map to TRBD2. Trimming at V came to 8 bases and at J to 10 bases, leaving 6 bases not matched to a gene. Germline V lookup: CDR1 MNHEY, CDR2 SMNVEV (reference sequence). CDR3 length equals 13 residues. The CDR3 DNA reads TGTGCCAGCGGAAAACTAGCGGGAGGGGCGCAGTATTTT. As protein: CASGKLAGGAQYF.

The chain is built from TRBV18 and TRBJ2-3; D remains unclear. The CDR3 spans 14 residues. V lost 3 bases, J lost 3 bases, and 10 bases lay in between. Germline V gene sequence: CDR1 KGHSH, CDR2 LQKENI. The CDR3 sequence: CASSPRKGTDTQYF. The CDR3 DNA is TGTGCCAGCTCACCTAGAAAAGGGACAGATACGCAGTATTTT. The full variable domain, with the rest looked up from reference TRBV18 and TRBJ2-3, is NAGVMQNPRHLVRRRGQEARLRCSPMKGHSHVYWYRQLPEEGLKFMVYLQKENIIDESGMPKERFSAEFPKEGPSILRIQQVVRGDSAAYFCASSPRKGTDTQYFGPGTRLTVL.

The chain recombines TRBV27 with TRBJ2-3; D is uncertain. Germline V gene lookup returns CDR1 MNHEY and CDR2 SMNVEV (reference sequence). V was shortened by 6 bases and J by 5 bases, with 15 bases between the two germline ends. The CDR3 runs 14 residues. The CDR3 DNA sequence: TGTGCCAGCAGCCGACGCCCAGGCCGAGATACGCAGTATTTT. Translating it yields CASSRRPGRDTQYF.

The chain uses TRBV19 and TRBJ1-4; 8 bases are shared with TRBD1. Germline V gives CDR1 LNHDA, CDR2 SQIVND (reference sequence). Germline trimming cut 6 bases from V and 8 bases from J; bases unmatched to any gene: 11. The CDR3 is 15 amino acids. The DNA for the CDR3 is TGTGCCAGTAGCCCCAGGTGGACAGGGACCGAAAAACTGTTTTTT. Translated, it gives CASSPRWTGTEKLFF.

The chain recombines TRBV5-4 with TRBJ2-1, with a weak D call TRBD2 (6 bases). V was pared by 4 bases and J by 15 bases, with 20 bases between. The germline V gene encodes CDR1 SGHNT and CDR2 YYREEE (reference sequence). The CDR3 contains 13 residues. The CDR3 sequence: CASSRSLEEGLFF. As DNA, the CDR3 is TGTGCCAGCAGCAGGTCACTAGAGGAGGGTCTGTTCTTC. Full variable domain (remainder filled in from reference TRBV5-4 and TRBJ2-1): ETGVTQSPTHLIKTRGQQVTLRCSSQSGHNTVSWYQQALGQGPQFIFQYYREEENGRGNFPPRFSGLQFPNYSSELNVNALELDDSALYLCASSRSLEEGLFFGPGTRLTVL.

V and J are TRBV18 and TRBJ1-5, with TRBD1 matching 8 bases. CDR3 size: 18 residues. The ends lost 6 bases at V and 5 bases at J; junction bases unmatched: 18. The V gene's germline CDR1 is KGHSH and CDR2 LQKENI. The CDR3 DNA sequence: TGTGCCAGCTCTGGAAGAGAAGAGTTGACAGGGGTTTATCAGCCCCAGCATTTT. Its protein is CASSGREELTGVYQPQHF.

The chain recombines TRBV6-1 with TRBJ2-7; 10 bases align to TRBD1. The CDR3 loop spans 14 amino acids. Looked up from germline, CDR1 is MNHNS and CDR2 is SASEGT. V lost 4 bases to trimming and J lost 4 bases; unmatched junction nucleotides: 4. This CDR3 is CASSGGQGLYEQYF. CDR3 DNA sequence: TGTGCCAGCAGTGGGGGACAGGGGTTGTACGAGCAGTACTTC.

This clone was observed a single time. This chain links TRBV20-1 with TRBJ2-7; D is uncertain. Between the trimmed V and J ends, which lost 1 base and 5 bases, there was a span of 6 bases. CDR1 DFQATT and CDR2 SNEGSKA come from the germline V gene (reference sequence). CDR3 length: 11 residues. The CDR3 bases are TGCAGTGCTAGAGGACCCGACGAGCAGTACTTC. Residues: CSARGPDEQYF.

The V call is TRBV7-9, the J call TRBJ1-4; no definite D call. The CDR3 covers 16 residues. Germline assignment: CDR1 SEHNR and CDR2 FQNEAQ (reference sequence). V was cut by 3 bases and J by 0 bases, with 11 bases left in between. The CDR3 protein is CASSLRTVATNEKLFF. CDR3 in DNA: TGTGCCAGCAGCTTGCGGACGGTGGCAACTAATGAAAAACTGTTTTTT.

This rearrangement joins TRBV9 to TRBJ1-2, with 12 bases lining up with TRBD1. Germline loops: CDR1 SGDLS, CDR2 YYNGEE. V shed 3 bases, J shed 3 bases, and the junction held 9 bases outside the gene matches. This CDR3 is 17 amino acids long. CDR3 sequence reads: CASSAGTGGDFYYGYTF. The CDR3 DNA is TGTGCCAGCAGCGCCGGGACAGGGGGCGATTTCTACTATGGCTACACCTTC.

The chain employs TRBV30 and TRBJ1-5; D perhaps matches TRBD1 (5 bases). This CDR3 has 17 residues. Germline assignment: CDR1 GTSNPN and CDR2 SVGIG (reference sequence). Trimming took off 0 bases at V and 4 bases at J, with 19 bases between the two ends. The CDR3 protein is CAWSVIGVAPKNQPQHF. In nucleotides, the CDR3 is TGTGCCTGGAGTGTGATAGGGGTCGCGCCAAAAAATCAGCCCCAGCATTTT.

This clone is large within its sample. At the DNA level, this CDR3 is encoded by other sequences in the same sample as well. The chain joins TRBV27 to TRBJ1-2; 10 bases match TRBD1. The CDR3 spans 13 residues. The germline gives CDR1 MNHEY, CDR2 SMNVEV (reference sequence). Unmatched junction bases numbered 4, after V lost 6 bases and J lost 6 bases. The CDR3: CASRRDRGNGYTF. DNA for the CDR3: TGTGCCAGCAGGAGGGACAGGGGAAATGGCTACACCTTC.

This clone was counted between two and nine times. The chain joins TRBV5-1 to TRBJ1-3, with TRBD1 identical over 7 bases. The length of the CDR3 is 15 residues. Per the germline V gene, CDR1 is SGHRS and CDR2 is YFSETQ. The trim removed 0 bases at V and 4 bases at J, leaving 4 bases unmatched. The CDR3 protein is CASSLEGGGGNTIYF. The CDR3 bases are TGCGCCAGCAGCTTGGAAGGGGGCGGCGGAAACACCATATATTTT. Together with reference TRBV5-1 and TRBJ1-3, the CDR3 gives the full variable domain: KAGVTQTPRYLIKTRGQQVTLSCSPISGHRSVSWYQQTPGQGLQFLFEYFSETQRNKGNFPGRFSGRQFSNSRSEMNVSTLELGDSALYLCASSLEGGGGNTIYFGEGSWLTVV.

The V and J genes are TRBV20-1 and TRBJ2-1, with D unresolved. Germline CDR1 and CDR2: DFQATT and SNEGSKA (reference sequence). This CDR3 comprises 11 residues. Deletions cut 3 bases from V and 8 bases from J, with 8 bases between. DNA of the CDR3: TGCAGTGCTAGCTGGGTTCATGAGCAGTTCTTC. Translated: CSASWVHEQFF.

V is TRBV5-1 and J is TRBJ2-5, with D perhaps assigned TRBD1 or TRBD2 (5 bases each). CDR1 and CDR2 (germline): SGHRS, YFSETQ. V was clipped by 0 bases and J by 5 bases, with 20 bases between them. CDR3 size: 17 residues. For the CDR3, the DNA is TGCGCCAGCAGCTTGGAGCGTAGTATGGGGGAAGGGGAGACCCAGTACTTC. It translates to CASSLERSMGEGETQYF.

Written as DNA, the CDR3 is TGTGCCATCAGTGATCTTGGGAATGAGCAGTTCTTC. It encodes CAISDLGNEQFF. This rearrangement joins TRBV10-3 to TRBJ2-1; no definite D call. Trimming took off 3 bases at V and 7 bases at J, with 7 bases between the two ends. Germline CDR1 is ENHRY and CDR2 is SYGVKD. The CDR3 runs to 12 residues.

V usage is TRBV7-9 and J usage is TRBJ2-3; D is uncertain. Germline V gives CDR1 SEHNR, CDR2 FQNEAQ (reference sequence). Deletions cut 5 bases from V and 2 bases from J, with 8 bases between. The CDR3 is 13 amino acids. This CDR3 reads CASSGKNTDTQYF. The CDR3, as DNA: TGTGCCAGCAGCGGTAAAAACACAGATACGCAGTATTTT.

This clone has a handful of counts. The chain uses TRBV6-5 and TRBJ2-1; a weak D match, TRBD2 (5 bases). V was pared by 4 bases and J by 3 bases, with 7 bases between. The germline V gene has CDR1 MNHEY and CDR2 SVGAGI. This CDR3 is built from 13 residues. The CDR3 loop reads CASSSGVYNEQFF. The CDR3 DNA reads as TGTGCCAGCAGTTCCGGGGTCTACAATGAGCAGTTCTTC.

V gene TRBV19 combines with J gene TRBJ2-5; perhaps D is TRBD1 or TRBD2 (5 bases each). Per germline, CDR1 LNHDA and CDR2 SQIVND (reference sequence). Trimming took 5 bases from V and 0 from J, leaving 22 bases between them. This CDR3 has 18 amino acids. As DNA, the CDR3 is TGTGCCAGTAGTGGATGGGACCGAGAGGGTATTAACCAAGAGACCCAGTACTTC. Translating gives CASSGWDREGINQETQYF.

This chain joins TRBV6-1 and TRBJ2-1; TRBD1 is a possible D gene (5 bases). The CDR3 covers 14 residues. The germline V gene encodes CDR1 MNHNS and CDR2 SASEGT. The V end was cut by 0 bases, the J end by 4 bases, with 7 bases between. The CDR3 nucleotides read TGTGCCAGCAGTGAAGCGACAGTTTACAATGAGCAGTTCTTC. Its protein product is CASSEATVYNEQFF.

The chain's CDR3 is CASSLSTGNYTF. The CDR3 DNA is TGTGCCAGCAGCTTGAGTACGGGAAACTACACCTTC. The chain combines TRBV7-9 with TRBJ1-2; D remains ambiguous. V lost 3 bases to trimming and J lost 10 bases, with 12 bases between them. This CDR3 has 12 amino acids. CDR1 is SEHNR, CDR2 FQNEAQ, per germline (reference sequence). The whole variable domain, filled in from reference TRBV7-9 and TRBJ1-2, reads DTGVSQNPRHKITKRGQNVTFRCDPISEHNRLYWYRQTLGQGPEFLTYFQNEAQLEKSRLLSDRFSAERPKGSFSTLEIQRTEQGDSAMYLCASSLSTGNYTFGSGTRLTVV.

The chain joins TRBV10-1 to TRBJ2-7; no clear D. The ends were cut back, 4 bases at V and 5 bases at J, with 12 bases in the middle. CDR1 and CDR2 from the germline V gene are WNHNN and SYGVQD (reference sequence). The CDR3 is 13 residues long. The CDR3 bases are TGCGCCAGCAGTGGATCCCGAATGAACGAGCAGTACTTC. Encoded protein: CASSGSRMNEQYF.